Following are 2 T cell receptor beta chains from one sample sequenced in a study of blood T cells in healthy people across ages. Through a sample-barcoded 5' primer and a J-beta primer mix, a second PCR was run for roughly 7 to 12 cycles. TCRdb re-called the 5' RACE reads through MiXCR, storing one row per CDR3 protein. The table includes around 520,000 distinct CDR3 sequences, 25% to 35% detected once. These data were also filed under a second study, of T cells of mothers and their children.

What was sequenced was blood. These receptors originate from a boy between 2 and 10 years old in good health.

This clonotype showed up just a few times. The rearrangement uses TRBV10-3 and TRBJ1-1; no firm D call. Trimming removed 1 base from V and 5 bases from J, with 8 bases in between. The germline CDR1 and CDR2 sequences are ENHRY and SYGVKD. CDR3 length: 13 amino acids. The CDR3 protein is CAISEYLRTEAFF. The CDR3 bases are TGTGCCATCAGTGAGTATCTGAGGACTGAAGCTTTCTTT.

This clonotype was seen more than once but under ten times. V and J are TRBV20-1 and TRBJ2-7, with TRBD1 as a possible D gene (6 bases). There are 15 residues in the CDR3. CDR1 and CDR2 (germline): DFQATT, SNEGSKA (reference sequence). V was cut by 0 bases and J by 1 base, with 13 bases left in between. The CDR3 nucleotides are TGCAGTGCTAGAGATAGCAGGGGTCAATCCTACGAGCAGTACTTC. Amino acids: CSARDSRGQSYEQYF.